The TCR beta chain under discussion was sequenced for a study of OX40 agonist ivuxolimab in advanced cancers. Profiling relied on immunoSEQ multiplex PCR, and the TCRdb table lists in-frame clones only, not all of them. The sample includes 60,000 to 100,000 clones, roughly 94% of them seen just once. Germline V gives CDR1 MNHNY, CDR2 SVGAGI (reference sequence). This CDR3 is 14 amino acids long. V was pared by 6 bases and J by 0 bases, with 9 bases between. This clone occurred once. The J gene is TRBJ2-1, the V gene TRBV6-6, with no clear D. The clonotype originates from an adult with an advanced solid tumor such as melanoma, head and neck, liver or kidney cancer. Sequenced here: CD4+ or CD8+ T cells sorted from blood, sampled in a trial of the OX40 agonist ivuxolimab. The CDR3 DNA follows: TGTGCCAGCAGCCCTCTACTCTCCTACAATGAGCAGTTCTTC. The encoded protein is CASSPLLSYNEQFF.